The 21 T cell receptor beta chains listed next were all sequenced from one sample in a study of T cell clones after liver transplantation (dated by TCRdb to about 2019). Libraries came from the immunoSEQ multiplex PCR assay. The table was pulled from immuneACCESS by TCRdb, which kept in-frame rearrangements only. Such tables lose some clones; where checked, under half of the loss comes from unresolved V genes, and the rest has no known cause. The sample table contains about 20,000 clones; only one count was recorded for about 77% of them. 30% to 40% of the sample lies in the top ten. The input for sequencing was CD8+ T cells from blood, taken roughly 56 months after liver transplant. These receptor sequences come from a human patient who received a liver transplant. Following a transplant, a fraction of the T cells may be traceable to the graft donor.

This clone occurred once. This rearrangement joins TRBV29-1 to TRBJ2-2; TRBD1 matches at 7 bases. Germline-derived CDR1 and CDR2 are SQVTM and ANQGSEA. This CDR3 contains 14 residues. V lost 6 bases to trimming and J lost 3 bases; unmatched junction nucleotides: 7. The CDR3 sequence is CSVNDRAYTGELFF. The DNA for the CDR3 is TGCAGCGTCAACGACAGGGCGTACACCGGGGAGCTGTTTTTT.

In DNA form, the CDR3 reads TGTGCCAGCTCACCTGGGCAGGGAATCCCCGCCCTTTACGAGCAGTACTTC. This sequence encodes CASSPGQGIPALYEQYF. V and J are TRBV18 and TRBJ2-7, with D perhaps matching TRBD1 (5 bases). CDR1 and CDR2 (germline): KGHSH, LQKENI. V lost 3 bases and J 4 bases, leaving 22 bases between the germline ends. The CDR3 length is 17 residues. Together with reference TRBV18 and TRBJ2-7, the CDR3 gives the full variable domain: NAGVMQNPRHLVRRRGQEARLRCSPMKGHSHVYWYRQLPEEGLKFMVYLQKENIIDESGMPKERFSAEFPKEGPSILRIQQVVRGDSAAYFCASSPGQGIPALYEQYFGPGTRLTVT.

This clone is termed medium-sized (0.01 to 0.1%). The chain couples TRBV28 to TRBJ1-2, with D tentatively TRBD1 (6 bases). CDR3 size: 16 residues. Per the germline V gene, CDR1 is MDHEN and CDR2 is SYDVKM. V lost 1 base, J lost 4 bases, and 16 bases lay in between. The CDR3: CASSLSEGGGSYGYTF. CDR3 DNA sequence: TGTGCCAGCAGTTTATCCGAAGGGGGGGGTTCCTATGGCTACACCTTC.

This chain's CDR3 is CASSLSNRDRPSYNEQFF. In DNA form, the CDR3 reads TGTGCCAGCAGTTTATCTAATAGAGACAGGCCCTCCTACAATGAGCAGTTCTTC. The rearrangement links TRBV27 to TRBJ2-1, with D tentatively TRBD1 (6 bases). The germline V gene has CDR1 MNHEY and CDR2 SMNVEV (reference sequence). This CDR3 is built from 18 residues. V dropped 0 bases and J dropped 0 bases, with 15 bases sitting between them.

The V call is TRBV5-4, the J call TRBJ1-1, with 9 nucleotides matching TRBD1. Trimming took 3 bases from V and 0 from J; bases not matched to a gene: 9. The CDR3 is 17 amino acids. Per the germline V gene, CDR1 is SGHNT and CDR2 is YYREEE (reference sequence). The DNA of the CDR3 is TGTGCCAGCAGCTCAGGACAGGGGCTGACAATGAACACTGAAGCTTTCTTT. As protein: CASSSGQGLTMNTEAFF.

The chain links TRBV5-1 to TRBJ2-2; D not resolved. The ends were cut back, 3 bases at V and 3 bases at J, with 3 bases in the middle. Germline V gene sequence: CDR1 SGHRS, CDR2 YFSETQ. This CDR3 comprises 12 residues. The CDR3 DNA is TGCGCCAGCAGCTGGGACACCGGGGAGCTGTTTTTT. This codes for CASSWDTGELFF.

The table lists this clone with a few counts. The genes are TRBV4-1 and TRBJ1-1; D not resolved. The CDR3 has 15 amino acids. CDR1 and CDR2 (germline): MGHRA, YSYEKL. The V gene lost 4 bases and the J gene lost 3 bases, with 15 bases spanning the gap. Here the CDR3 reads CASSPTHSWDTEAFF. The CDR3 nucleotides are TGCGCCAGCAGCCCAACTCACAGTTGGGACACTGAAGCTTTCTTT.

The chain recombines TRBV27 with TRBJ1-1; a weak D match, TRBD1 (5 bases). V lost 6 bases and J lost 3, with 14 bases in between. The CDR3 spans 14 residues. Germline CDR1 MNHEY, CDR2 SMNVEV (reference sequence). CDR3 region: CASRVIGVDTEAFF. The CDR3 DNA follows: TGTGCCAGCAGGGTAATAGGGGTAGACACTGAAGCTTTCTTT.

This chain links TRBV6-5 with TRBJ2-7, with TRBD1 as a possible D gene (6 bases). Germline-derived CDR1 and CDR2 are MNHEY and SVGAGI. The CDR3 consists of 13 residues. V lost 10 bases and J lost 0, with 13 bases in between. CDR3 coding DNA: TGTGCCACCGCCCTGGACAGCTCCTACGAGCAGTACTTC. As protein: CATALDSSYEQYF.

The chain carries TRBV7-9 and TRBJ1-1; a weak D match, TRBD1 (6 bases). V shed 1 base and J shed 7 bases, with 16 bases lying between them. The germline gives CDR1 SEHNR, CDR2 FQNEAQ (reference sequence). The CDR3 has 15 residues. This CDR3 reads CASSLGSEGVDEAFF. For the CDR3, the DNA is TGTGCCAGCAGCTTAGGCAGTGAGGGGGTTGATGAAGCTTTCTTT. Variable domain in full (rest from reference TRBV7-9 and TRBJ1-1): DTGVSQNPRHKITKRGQNVTFRCDPISEHNRLYWYRQTLGQGPEFLTYFQNEAQLEKSRLLSDRFSAERPKGSFSTLEIQRTEQGDSAMYLCASSLGSEGVDEAFFGQGTRLTVV.

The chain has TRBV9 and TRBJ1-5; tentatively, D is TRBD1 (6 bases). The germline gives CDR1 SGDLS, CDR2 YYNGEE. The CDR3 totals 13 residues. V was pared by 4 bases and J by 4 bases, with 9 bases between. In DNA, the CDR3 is TGTGCCAGCAGCCCGGGACAAAATCAGCCCCAGCATTTT. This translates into CASSPGQNQPQHF.

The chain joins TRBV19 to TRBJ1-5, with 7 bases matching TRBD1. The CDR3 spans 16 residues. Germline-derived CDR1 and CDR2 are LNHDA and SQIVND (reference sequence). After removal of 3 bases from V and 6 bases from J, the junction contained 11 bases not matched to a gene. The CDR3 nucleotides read TGTGCCAGTAGTATTCCGACAGGGCCCCCCGGTCAGCCCCAGCATTTT. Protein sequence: CASSIPTGPPGQPQHF. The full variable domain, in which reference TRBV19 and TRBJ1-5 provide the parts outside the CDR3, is DGGITQSPKYLFRKEGQNVTLSCEQNLNHDAMYWYRQDPGQGLRLIYYSQIVNDFQKGDIAEGYSVSREKKESFPLTVTSAQKNPTAFYLCASSIPTGPPGQPQHFGDGTRLSIL.

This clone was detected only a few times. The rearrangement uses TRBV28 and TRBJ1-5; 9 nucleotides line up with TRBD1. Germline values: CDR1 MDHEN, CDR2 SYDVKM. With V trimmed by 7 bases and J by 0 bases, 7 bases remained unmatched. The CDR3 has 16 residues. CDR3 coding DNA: TGTGCCAGCACCTTCGGGACAGGGAATAGCAATCAGCCCCAGCATTTT. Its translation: CASTFGTGNSNQPQHF.

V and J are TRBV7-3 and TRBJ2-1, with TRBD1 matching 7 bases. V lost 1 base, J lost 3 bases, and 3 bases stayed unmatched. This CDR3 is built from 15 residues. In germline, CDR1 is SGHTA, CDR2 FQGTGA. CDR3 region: CASSLRAGGYNEQFF. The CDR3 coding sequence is TGTGCCAGCAGCTTAAGAGCAGGGGGCTACAATGAGCAGTTCTTC.

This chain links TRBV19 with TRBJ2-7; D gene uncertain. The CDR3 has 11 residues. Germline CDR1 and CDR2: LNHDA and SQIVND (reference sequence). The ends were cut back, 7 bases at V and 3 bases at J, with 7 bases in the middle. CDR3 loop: CASKAGYEQYF. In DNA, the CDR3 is TGTGCCAGTAAAGCCGGCTACGAGCAGTACTTC.

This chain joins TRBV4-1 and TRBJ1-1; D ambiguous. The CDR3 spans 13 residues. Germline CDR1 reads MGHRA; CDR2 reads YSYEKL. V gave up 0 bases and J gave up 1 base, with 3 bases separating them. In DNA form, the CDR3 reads TGCGCCAGCAGCCAAGATCCGAACACTGAAGCTTTCTTT. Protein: CASSQDPNTEAFF.

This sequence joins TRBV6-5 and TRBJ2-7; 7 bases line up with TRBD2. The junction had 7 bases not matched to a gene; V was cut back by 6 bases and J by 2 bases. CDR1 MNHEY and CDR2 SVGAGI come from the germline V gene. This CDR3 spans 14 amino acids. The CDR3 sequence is CASRQAGPPYEQYF. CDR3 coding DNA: TGTGCCAGCAGACAAGCGGGGCCGCCCTACGAGCAGTACTTC.

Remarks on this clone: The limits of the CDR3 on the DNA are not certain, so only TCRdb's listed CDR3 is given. The CDR3: CASSPFFGLPGDEKLFF. This chain joins TRBV4-2 and TRBJ1-4. The CDR3 is 17 amino acids long, termini counted. Germline values: CDR1 LGHNA, CDR2 YNFKEQ.

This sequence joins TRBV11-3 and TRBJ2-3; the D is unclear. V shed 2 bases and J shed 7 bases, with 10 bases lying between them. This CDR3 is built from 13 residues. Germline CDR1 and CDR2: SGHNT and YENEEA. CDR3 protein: CASSLQAPYTQYF. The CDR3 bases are TGTGCCAGCAGCTTACAGGCTCCCTATACGCAGTATTTT.

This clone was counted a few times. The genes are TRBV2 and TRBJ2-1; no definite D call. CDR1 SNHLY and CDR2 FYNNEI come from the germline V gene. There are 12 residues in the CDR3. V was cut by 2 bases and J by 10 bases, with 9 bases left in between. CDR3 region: CASSERQQEQFF. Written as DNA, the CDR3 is TGTGCCAGCAGTGAAAGGCAGCAGGAGCAGTTCTTC.

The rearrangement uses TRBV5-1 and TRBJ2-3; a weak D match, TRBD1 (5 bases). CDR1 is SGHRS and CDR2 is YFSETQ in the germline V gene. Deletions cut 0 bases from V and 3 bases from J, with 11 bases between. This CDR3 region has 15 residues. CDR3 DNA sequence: TGCGCCAGCAGCTTGGAGGGGATGGGGACAGATACGCAGTATTTT. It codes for CASSLEGMGTDTQYF.